Below, 3 T cell receptor beta chains from the same sample are listed, as sequenced in a study of T cell changes during pregnancy in multiple sclerosis (dated by TCRdb to between 2018 and 2020). Library preparation was by the immunoSEQ multiplex PCR assay. TCRdb's version of the immuneACCESS table is confined to in-frame rearrangements and falls short of the full clone set. An unresolved V gene accounts for under half of the shortfall where checked; the remainder is of unknown origin. Counted in this sample were about 44,000 clones; 75% to 95% of them appeared once. The ten top clones hold around 0.64% of the sample. The sample here was CD4+ T cells from peripheral blood mononuclear cells, taken before pregnancy. The source of these receptors is a female donor with multiple sclerosis, enrolled in a pregnancy study.

The chain joins TRBV2 to TRBJ2-3; 10 nucleotides align to TRBD2. Looked up from germline, CDR1 is SNHLY and CDR2 is FYNNEI. Trimming at V came to 5 bases and at J to 1 base, leaving 0 bases not matched to a gene. This CDR3 is built from 14 residues. The CDR3 protein is CASSTSGGTDTQYF. DNA for the CDR3: TGTGCCAGCAGTACTAGCGGGGGCACAGATACGCAGTATTTT.

CDR3 DNA sequence: TGTGCCAGCAGCTTAGGGCCGGGACAGCCCGACGAGCAGTACTTC. It yields the protein CASSLGPGQPDEQYF. This chain connects TRBV11-3 to TRBJ2-7; 7 positions agree with TRBD1. The CDR3 runs 15 residues. CDR1 is SGHNT and CDR2 is YENEEA in the germline V gene. Trimming cost V 1 base and J 5 bases; bases outside gene matches: 8.

The J gene is TRBJ1-2, the V gene TRBV10-2, with D uncertain. From germline, CDR1 is WSHSY and CDR2 SAAADI. Trimming left V 4 bases short and J 1 base short, with 10 bases between. This CDR3 region has 14 residues. The CDR3 DNA reads TGCGCCAGCAGTGGCTGGGGAGATAACTATGGCTACACCTTC. It encodes CASSGWGDNYGYTF.